This TCR beta chain was sequenced during a study of identical twins. Notes on this clonotype: Since a much larger clone is just one base distant, this may be a read error. The conserved phenylalanine or tryptophan is not found at the CDR3 terminus, so this likely reflects a read error.

From the 5' RACE reads, TCRdb called clonotypes with MiXCR, one entry per CDR3 protein. The sample lists 1.5 million to 2 million distinct CDR3 sequences, about 32% seen once, with more than 0.25% in the top ten. Trimming took off 0 bases at V and 3 bases at J, with 6 bases between the two ends. The CDR3 sequence is 13 residues long. CDR1 SGHRS and CDR2 YFSETQ come from the germline V gene. The source of this sequence is a newborn girl in good health. The chain carries TRBV5-1 and TRBJ1-2; D is unclear. The sequencing input was cord blood. The CDR3 here is CASSLEAYYGYTC. The CDR3 region has the DNA TGCGCCAGCAGCTTGGAAGCCTACTATGGCTACACCTGC.